This T cell receptor beta chain appears in the sequencing data of a study of blood T cell repertoires in COVID-19. This clone came up a few times. Produced via immunoSEQ multiplex PCR; TCRdb's table is partial and in-frame only. Altogether approximately 220,000 clones are present, around 86% being singletons, with the ten largest covering roughly 3.8%. CDR3 size: 12 residues. V lost 7 bases to trimming and J lost 4 bases, with 11 bases between them. Germline assignment: CDR1 SNHLY and CDR2 FYNNEI. Participants were aged about 18 to 95 years, lived in around 22 US areas, and enrolled virtually. Participant reports of clinical history set cohort assignment.

V is TRBV2 and J is TRBJ2-7, with D maybe TRBD2 (6 bases). The receptor was isolated from a woman in her thirties or forties with acute COVID-19. Sequencing input: PBMCs or T cells enriched from blood (not recorded which). Here the CDR3 reads CASIGGLYEQYF. The CDR3 bases are TGTGCCAGCATTGGGGGGTTGTACGAGCAGTACTTC.